The table lists the clone carrying this TCR beta chain with many counts. Time point of the sample: after trial treatment. Stated treatment: LDRT plus nivolumab, ipilimumab, low-dose cyclophosphamide and aspirin (RACIN trial). The CDR3 is 19 residues long. J gave up 3 bases and V 4 bases, and 20 bases lay outside the gene matches. Germline CDR1 SGHRS, CDR2 YFSETQ. TRAV- and TRBV-specific primers were used for first-strand cDNA, which covered alpha and beta chains. The authors ran 15 to 20 PCR cycles to amplify TCRs with a constant-region primer and V-primer adapter. Each CDR3 protein is one row after TCRdb ran MiXCR on the reads. Altogether some 100,000 distinct CDR3 sequences are present, less than 25% being singletons, with the ten largest covering roughly 4.3%. The data derive from a study of low-dose radiotherapy and immunotherapy resistance in tumors. About the research overall: For Cohort 1, fractions of 0.5 Gy were given every 2 weeks, reaching 6.5 Gy overall. Cyclophosphamide went in intravenously at 200 mg/m2 every two weeks, one day before radiation and immunotherapy. Oral administration of aspirin 300 mg daily occurred for four cycles, commencing at cycle 1 day 1.

The chain has TRBV5-1 and TRBJ2-7, with 9 bases that match TRBD1. This clonotype originated in a male donor with prostate cancer. The material sequenced was PBMCs, taken after low-dose radiotherapy plus immunotherapy. The CDR3 DNA is TGCGCCAGCAGCACACCGGGACAGGGAACCGAACAAGCCTTCTACGAGCAGTACTTC. Residues: CASSTPGQGTEQAFYEQYF. The full variable domain, in which reference TRBV5-1 and TRBJ2-7 provide the parts outside the CDR3, is KAGVTQTPRYLIKTRGQQVTLSCSPISGHRSVSWYQQTPGQGLQFLFEYFSETQRNKGNFPGRFSGRQFSNSRSEMNVSTLELGDSALYLCASSTPGQGTEQAFYEQYFGPGTRLTVT.